This paragraph covers one T cell receptor (beta chain) sequence. Its antigen is unknown. The V gene lost 5 bases and the J gene lost 5 bases, with 19 bases spanning the gap. The V gene's germline CDR1 is LNHDA and CDR2 SQIVND (reference sequence). The CDR3 is 16 amino acids. This record comes from a study of cytomegalovirus exposure and HLA in healthy donors. Study information: In a previous analysis, 117 million unique TCR beta sequences were found from about 190 million T cells.

Study-level findings and limits: V- and J-gene trimming in TCR beta was tied to a missense DCLRE1C variant by an analysis performed later. Earlier findings revealed that most TCR beta V segments proved productive either about 87% or about 30% of the time.

The PCR was carried out with 60 Vbeta primers and 13 Jbeta primers. Measured with immunoSEQ multiplex PCR; TCRdb has only the in-frame clones, and not every one. This repertoire shows fewer than 150,000 clones, 78% found once; its top ten account for less than 3%. The source material was PBMCs. V is TRBV19 and J is TRBJ1-5; possibly TRBD1 for D (5 bases). The source is a male donor in good health and CMV-seronegative. In DNA form, the CDR3 reads TGTGCCAGTAGTTTGACCGATTGGGGGGGGTATCAGCCCCAGCATTTT. Amino acid sequence: CASSLTDWGGYQPQHF. Full variable domain (rest looked up from reference TRBV19 and TRBJ1-5): DGGITQSPKYLFRKEGQNVTLSCEQNLNHDAMYWYRQDPGQGLRLIYYSQIVNDFQKGDIAEGYSVSREKKESFPLTVTSAQKNPTAFYLCASSLTDWGGYQPQHFGDGTRLSIL.